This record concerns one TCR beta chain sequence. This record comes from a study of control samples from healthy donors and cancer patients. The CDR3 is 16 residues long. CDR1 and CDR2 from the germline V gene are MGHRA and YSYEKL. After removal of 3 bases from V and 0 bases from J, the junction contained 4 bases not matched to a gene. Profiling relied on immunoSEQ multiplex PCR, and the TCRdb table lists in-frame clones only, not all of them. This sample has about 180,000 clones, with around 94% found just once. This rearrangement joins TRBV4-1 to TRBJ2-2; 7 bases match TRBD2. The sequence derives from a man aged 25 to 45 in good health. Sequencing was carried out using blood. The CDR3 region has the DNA TGCGCCAGCAGCCACCCTAGCGGATCGAACACCGGGGAGCTGTTTTTT. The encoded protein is CASSHPSGSNTGELFF.